The present entry profiles one T cell receptor (beta chain) with its context. In the study's own analysis: From reference gene primer amplification, estimates of nucleated cell counts were derived. Produced via immunoSEQ multiplex PCR; TCRdb's table is partial and in-frame only. That table supplies the V and J calls and clone size; D and trimming were determined from the DNA. The table has about 110,000 clones, 81% seen once. These data belong to a study of blood T cell repertoires in COVID-19. Across the whole study: COVID-19 samples collected from the United States, Italy and Spain covered acute and convalescent phases.

With V trimmed by 5 bases and J by 6 bases, 8 bases remained unmatched. Per germline, CDR1 SGHRS and CDR2 YFSETQ. This CDR3 contains 15 residues. This TCR derives from a man aged 50 to 59 with acute or convalescent COVID-19. The sequencing input was peripheral blood. The chain uses TRBV5-1 and TRBJ2-3, with TRBD2 matching over 11 bases. For the CDR3, the DNA is TGCGCCAGCAGTTATAGCGGGGGGGCCTCTGATACGCAGTATTTT. This translates into CASSYSGGASDTQYF. The full variable domain, in which reference TRBV5-1 and TRBJ2-3 provide the parts outside the CDR3, is KAGVTQTPRYLIKTRGQQVTLSCSPISGHRSVSWYQQTPGQGLQFLFEYFSETQRNKGNFPGRFSGRQFSNSRSEMNVSTLELGDSALYLCASSYSGGASDTQYFGPGTRLTVL.